Each of the 9 T cell receptor beta chains below was sequenced from the same sample in a study of molecular identifiers for immune sequencing clone quantification. TCRdb called the PCR reads again in MiXCR, with one record for every CDR3 protein. This table holds 62,000 or so distinct CDR3 sequences, 15% to 20% found once. What was sequenced was naive CD8+ T cells from blood, with Jurkat cell RNA spiked in. This sample's subset: FACS-sorted CD8+CD4-CCR7+CD45RA+ naive T cells. The receptor set was obtained from a human donor in good health. Some libraries in this study had Jurkat cell RNA spiked in.

In its sample, this clonotype was seen a few times. J is TRBJ2-5 and V is TRBV28, with TRBD1 identical over 8 bases. After removal of 1 base from V and 4 bases from J, the junction contained 17 bases not matched to a gene. The CDR3 has 19 residues. Germline V CDR1 and CDR2: MDHEN, SYDVKM. CDR3 amino acids: CASSLYTLEDRASGETQYF. DNA for the CDR3: TGTGCCAGCAGTTTATATACCCTTGAGGACAGGGCTTCGGGAGAGACCCAGTACTTC. Together with reference TRBV28 and TRBJ2-5, the CDR3 gives the full variable domain: DVKVTQSSRYLVKRTGEKVFLECVQDMDHENMFWYRQDPGLGLRLIYFSYDVKMKEKGDIPEGYSVSREKKERFSLILESASTNQTSMYLCASSLYTLEDRASGETQYFGPGTRLLVL.

This clonotype was found many times. The chain carries TRBV30 and TRBJ2-3, with 11 bases identical to TRBD2. Germline assignment: CDR1 GTSNPN and CDR2 SVGIG (reference sequence). After removal of 1 base from V and 3 bases from J, the junction contained 3 bases not matched to a gene. The CDR3 is 15 residues long. CDR3 DNA sequence: TGTGCCTGGAGTGAAACTAGCGGGAGTACAGATACGCAGTATTTT. Its protein product is CAWSETSGSTDTQYF.

The table lists this clonotype with many counts. This chain connects TRBV5-4 to TRBJ2-7, with D possibly TRBD1 on 5 matching bases. Germline V CDR1 and CDR2: SGHNT, YYREEE (reference sequence). The V end lost 4 bases, the J end lost 0 bases, and 17 bases lay between the germline ends. This CDR3 has 16 amino acids. Here the CDR3 DNA reads TGTGCCAGCAGCCAGCCCGCCGACAGAAACTCCTACGAGCAGTACTTC. Translating gives CASSQPADRNSYEQYF.

At least ten counts were recorded for this clonotype. Here the CDR3 reads CASSKVHGELFF. As DNA, the CDR3 is TGTGCCAGCAGCAAAGTACACGGGGAGCTGTTTTTT. The V gene is TRBV6-6, the J gene TRBJ2-2; no reliable D call. The CDR3 has 12 amino acids. V lost 6 bases to trimming and J lost 7 bases, with 9 bases between them. Germline CDR1 MNHNY, CDR2 SVGAGI (reference sequence).

In this sample, this clonotype turned up a few times. The chain links TRBV4-1 to TRBJ2-1; a possible D gene is TRBD1 (6 bases). This CDR3 has 13 amino acids. Germline-derived CDR1 and CDR2 are MGHRA and YSYEKL. V lost 3 bases and J lost 6, with 9 bases in between. The chain's CDR3 is CASSQVGANEQFF. Here the CDR3 DNA reads TGCGCCAGCAGCCAGGTGGGGGCCAATGAGCAGTTCTTC.

In its sample, this clonotype was seen a few times. The V and J genes are TRBV29-1 and TRBJ2-5; no clear D gene. V was pared by 2 bases and J by 7 bases, with 8 bases between. CDR1 is SQVTM, CDR2 ANQGSEA, per germline. The CDR3 totals 11 residues. CDR3 coding DNA: TGCAGCGTTGAATGGGTAGGGACCCAGTACTTC. This gives the protein CSVEWVGTQYF.

This clonotype appeared many times. The chain combines TRBV4-1 with TRBJ1-2; D gene uncertain. The CDR3 sequence is 16 residues long. Trimming cost V 4 bases and J 3 bases, with 18 bases left between them. CDR1 and CDR2 from the germline V gene are MGHRA and YSYEKL. The CDR3 here is CASSLPRADPDYGYTF. The CDR3 nucleotides read TGCGCCAGCAGCCTACCCCGCGCAGACCCAGACTATGGCTACACCTTC.

This chain connects TRBV19 to TRBJ1-3; D is ambiguous. Trimming stripped 4 bases from V and 0 bases from J, with 10 bases between. Germline V gene sequence: CDR1 LNHDA, CDR2 SQIVND (reference sequence). The CDR3 runs to 15 residues. In DNA form, the CDR3 reads TGTGCCAGTAGTACCGTCTTATTCTCTGGAAACACCATATATTTT. Translation gives CASSTVLFSGNTIYF.

Concerning this clonotype itself: A read error may be the cause here, since a much bigger clone is one base away. This chain uses TRBV9 with TRBJ1-4; D possibly corresponds to TRBD1 (5 bases). Trimming took off 0 bases at V and 10 bases at J, with 13 bases between the two ends. This CDR3 is built from 14 residues. Germline CDR1 SGDLS, CDR2 YYNGEE. CDR3 nucleotides: TGTGCCAGCAGCGTAGGAACAGGACGAGGAAAACTGTTTTTT. Its translation: CASSVGTGRGKLFF.